Here is one T cell receptor beta chain with its context. Its cognate antigen has yet to be identified. There are no base qualities to consult, and no much larger clone falls within one base. This sample stems from a study of blood T cell repertoires in COVID-19 (dated by TCRdb to 2020 to 2021). Regarding the study in general: Samples from collaborators originated in the United States, Italy and Spain and spanned both the acute and convalescent phases of COVID-19. The material from the prospective study consisted of cDNA or gDNA derived from T cells, B-cell-depleted T cells, or PBMCs. Subjects who had been exposed to COVID-19, were actively infected with it, or had recovered from it provided the deeply sampled blood TCRbeta repertoires that made up the dataset. The repertoires were made available in a free public database intended to serve as a resource for research on the immune response to SARS-CoV-2. The samples were drawn from the first 160 participants of the ongoing ImmuneRACE study and from 1,254 subjects provided by 6 global collaborators. The sample metadata nearly always contained a de-identified subject ID, COVID-19 status, age in years and sex. HLA class I and class II types, where available, came from metadata supplied by the sample provider rather than from assay-based typing. Paper-wide results and their limitations: How much clinical and demographic metadata was included differed by source and by participant, and the metadata was provided uncurated.

Whole blood was collected in K2EDTA tubes by collaborating institutions according to the institutions' own protocols. Collaborator samples were shipped for TCRbeta analysis as frozen whole blood, isolated PBMCs, or DNA extracted from either sample type. The germline V gene specifies SGHRS as CDR1 and YFSETQ as CDR2. The CDR3 numbers 15 residues from cysteine through phenylalanine. Only the CDR3 region is kept as DNA, spanning 45 bases read in frame from base 1. Trimming costs V 0 bases and J 3 bases, and their ends lie 12 bases apart. The immunoSEQ Assay, a bias-controlled multiplex PCR, was used to amplify TCRbeta CDR3 regions from genomic DNA. For the original study's pipeline: The number of nucleated cells in each sample was estimated from the amplification of reference gene primers within the assay. Sequence reads were collapsed and filtered to measure the absolute abundance of every unique TCRbeta CDR3 rearrangement. For each sample, productive Simpson clonality was calculated as the square root of Simpson's diversity index over productive rearrangements. TCRdb obtained this table from immuneACCESS and retained in-frame rearrangements with V and J assigned. These tables miss some clones; where compared with another copy, unresolved V genes account for less than half of the shortfall, and the remainder is unexplained. The DNA was the basis for D and trimming; V, J and clone size are from that table. The sample contains around 140,000 clones, about 86% of them found a single time. The ten top clones hold less than 2% of the sample.

Sequencing was done on a sample of peripheral blood. The chain is encoded by TRBV5-1 joined to TRBJ1-2, and perhaps TRBD1 as D gene, on 5 matching bases. This TCR was sampled from a woman in her fifties or sixties with acute or convalescent COVID-19. For the CDR3, the sequence is CASSLEVRAYYGYTF. The sequenced DNA is TGCGCCAGCAGCTTGGAGGTCAGGGCCTACTATGGCTACACCTTC.